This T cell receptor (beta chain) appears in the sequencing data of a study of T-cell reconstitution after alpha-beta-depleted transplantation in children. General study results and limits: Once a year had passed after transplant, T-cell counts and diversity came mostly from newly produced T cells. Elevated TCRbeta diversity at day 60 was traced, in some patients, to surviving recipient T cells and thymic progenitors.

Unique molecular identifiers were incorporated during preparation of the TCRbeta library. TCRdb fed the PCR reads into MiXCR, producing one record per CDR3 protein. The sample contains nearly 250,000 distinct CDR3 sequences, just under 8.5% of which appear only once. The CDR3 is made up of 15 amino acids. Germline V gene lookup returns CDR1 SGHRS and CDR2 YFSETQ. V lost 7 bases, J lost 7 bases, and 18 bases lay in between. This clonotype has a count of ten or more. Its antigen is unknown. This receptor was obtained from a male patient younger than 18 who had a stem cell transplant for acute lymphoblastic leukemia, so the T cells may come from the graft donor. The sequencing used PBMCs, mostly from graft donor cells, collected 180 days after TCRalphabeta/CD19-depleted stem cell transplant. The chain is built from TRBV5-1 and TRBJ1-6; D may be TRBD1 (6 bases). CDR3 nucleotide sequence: TGCGCCAGCTCTCCTGCGGGACACCTCAATTCACCCCTCCACTTT. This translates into CASSPAGHLNSPLHF.